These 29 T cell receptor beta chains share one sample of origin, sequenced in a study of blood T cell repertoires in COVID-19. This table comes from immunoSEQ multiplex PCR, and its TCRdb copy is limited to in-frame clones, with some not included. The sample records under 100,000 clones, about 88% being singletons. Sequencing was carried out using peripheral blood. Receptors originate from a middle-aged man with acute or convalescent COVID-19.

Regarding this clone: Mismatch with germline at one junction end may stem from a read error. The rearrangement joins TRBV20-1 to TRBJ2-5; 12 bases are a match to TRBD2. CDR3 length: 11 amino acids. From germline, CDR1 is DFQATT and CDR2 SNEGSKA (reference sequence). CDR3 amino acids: CGTSGQETQYF. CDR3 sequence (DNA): TGTGGGACTAGCGGGCAAGAGACCCAGTACTTC.

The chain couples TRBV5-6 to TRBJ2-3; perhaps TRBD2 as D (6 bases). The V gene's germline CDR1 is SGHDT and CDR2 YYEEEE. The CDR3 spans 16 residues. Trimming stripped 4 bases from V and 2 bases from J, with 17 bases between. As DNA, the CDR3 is TGTGCCAGCAGCCGGGACTCCCAAATTAACACAGATACGCAGTATTTT. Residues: CASSRDSQINTDTQYF.

The CDR3 DNA is TGTGCCAGCATCGGACAGTTGGCCTACGAGCAGTACTTC. As protein: CASIGQLAYEQYF. The genes are TRBV28 and TRBJ2-7, with a possible D match to TRBD1 (6 bases). The CDR3 is 13 amino acids. V was trimmed by 7 bases and J by 2 bases, leaving 12 bases between them. The germline gives CDR1 MDHEN, CDR2 SYDVKM.

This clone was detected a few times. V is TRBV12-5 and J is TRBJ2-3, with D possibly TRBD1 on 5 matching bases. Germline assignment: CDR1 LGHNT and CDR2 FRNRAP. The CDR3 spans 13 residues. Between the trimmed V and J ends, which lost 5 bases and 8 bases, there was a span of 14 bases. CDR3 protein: CASGPTGSLTQYF. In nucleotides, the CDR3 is TGTGCTAGTGGTCCAACAGGCTCCCTTACGCAGTATTTT.

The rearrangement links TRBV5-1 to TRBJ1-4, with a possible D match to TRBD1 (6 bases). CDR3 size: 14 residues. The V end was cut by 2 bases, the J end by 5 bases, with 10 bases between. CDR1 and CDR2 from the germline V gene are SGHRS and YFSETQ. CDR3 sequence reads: CASSFTGLNEKLFF. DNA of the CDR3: TGCGCCAGCAGCTTTACAGGGTTAAATGAAAAACTGTTTTTT.

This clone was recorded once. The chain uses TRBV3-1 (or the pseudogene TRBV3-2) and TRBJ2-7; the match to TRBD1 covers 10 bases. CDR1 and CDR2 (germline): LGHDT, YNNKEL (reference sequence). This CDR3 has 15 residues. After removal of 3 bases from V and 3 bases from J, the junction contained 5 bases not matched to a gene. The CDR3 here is CASSQGTGVVYEQYF. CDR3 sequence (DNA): TGTGCCAGCAGCCAGGGGACAGGGGTCGTCTACGAGCAGTACTTC.

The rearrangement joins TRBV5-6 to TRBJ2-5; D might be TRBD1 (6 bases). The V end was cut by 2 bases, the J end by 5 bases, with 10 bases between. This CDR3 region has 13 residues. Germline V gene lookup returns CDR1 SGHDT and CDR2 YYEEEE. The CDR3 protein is CASSLQGFETQYF. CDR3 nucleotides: TGTGCCAGCAGCTTACAGGGTTTCGAGACCCAGTACTTC.

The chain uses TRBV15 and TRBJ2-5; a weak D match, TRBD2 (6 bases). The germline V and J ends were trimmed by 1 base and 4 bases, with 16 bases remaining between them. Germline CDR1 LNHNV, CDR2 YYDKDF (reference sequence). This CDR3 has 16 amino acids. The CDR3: CATSRGAEGWGETQYF. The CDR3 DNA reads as TGTGCCACCAGCAGAGGGGCGGAGGGGTGGGGAGAGACCCAGTACTTC.

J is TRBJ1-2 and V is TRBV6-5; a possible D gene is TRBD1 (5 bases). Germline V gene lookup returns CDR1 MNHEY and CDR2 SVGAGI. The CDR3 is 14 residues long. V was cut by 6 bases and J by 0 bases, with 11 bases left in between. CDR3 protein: CASSRQRANYGYTF. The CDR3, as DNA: TGTGCCAGCAGCCGACAGCGAGCTAACTATGGCTACACCTTC.

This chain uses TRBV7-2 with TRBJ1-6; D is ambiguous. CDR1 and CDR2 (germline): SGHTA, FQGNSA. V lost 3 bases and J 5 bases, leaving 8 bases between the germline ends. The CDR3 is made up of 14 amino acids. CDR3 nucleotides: TGTGCCAGCAGCTTTCGTGGAGATAATTCACCCCTCCACTTT. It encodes CASSFRGDNSPLHF.

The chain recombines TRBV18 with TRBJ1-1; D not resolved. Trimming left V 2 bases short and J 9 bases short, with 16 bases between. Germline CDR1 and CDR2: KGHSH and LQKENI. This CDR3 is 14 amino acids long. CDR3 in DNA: TGTGCCAGCTCACCAATTCCAGGCACCCACCAAGCTTTCTTT. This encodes CASSPIPGTHQAFF.

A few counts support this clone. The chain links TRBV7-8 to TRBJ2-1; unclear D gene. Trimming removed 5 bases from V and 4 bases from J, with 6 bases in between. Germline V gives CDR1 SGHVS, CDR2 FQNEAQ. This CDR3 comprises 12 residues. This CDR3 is CASSKQYNEQFF. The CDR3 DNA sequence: TGTGCCAGCAGCAAACAGTACAATGAGCAGTTCTTC.

In nucleotides, the CDR3 is TGTGCCAGCAGCTTGATGAGCGGGGGGAACACGGGAGATACGCAGTATTTT. Its translation: CASSLMSGGNTGDTQYF. This chain uses TRBV5-6 with TRBJ2-3; 9 bases map to TRBD2. V shed 1 base, J shed 5 bases, and the junction held 11 bases outside the gene matches. Looked up from germline, CDR1 is SGHDT and CDR2 is YYEEEE. The CDR3 covers 17 residues.

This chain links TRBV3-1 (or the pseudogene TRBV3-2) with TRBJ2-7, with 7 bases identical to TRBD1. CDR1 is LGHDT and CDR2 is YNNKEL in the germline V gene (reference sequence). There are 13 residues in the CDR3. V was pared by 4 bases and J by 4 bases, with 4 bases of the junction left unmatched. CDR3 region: CASSRQGGYEQYF. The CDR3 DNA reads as TGTGCCAGCAGCCGACAGGGCGGGTACGAGCAGTACTTC.

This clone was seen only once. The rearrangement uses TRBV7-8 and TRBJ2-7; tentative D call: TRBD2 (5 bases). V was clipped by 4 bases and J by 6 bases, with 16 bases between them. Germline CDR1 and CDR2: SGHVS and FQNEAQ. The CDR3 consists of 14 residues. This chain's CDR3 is CASSSNRGTGEQYV. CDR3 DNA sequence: TGTGCCAGCAGCTCCAACCGGGGAACCGGCGAGCAGTACGTC.

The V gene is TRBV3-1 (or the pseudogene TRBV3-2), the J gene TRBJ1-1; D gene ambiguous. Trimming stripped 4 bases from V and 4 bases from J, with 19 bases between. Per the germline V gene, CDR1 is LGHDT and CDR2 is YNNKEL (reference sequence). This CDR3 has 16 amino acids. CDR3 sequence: CASSRPFGLSATEAFF. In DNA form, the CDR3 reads TGTGCCAGCAGCCGCCCGTTCGGGTTGTCGGCCACTGAAGCTTTCTTT.

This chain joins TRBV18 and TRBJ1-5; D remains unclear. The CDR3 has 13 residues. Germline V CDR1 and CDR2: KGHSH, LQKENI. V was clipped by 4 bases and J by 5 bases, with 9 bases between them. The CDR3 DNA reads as TGTGCCAGCTCACGGGCTTCAGATCAGCCCCAGCATTTT. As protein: CASSRASDQPQHF.

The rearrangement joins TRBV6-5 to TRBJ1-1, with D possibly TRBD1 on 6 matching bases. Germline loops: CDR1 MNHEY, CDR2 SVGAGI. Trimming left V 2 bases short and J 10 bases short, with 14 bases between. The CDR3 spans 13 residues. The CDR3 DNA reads TGTGCCAGCAGTTACGCCGGGGGGCAGCGAGCTTTCTTT. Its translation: CASSYAGGQRAFF.

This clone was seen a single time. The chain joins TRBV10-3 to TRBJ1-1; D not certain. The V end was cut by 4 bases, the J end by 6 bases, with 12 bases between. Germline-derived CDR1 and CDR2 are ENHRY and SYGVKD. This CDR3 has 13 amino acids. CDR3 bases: TGTGCCATCAGTGGGCGACTAGGCGCTGAAGCTTTCTTT. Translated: CAISGRLGAEAFF.

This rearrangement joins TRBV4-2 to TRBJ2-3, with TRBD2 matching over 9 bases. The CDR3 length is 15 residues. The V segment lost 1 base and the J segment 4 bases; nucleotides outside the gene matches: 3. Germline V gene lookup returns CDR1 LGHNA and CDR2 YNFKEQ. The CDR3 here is CASSQVAGGPDTQYF. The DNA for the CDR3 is TGTGCCAGCAGCCAAGTTGCGGGGGGGCCAGATACGCAGTATTTT.

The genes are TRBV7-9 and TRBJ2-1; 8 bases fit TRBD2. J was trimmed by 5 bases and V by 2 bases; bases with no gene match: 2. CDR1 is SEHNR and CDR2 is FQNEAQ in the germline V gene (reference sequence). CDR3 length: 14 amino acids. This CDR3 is CASSLSGGHNEQFF. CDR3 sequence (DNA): TGTGCCAGCAGCTTAAGCGGGGGACACAATGAGCAGTTCTTC.

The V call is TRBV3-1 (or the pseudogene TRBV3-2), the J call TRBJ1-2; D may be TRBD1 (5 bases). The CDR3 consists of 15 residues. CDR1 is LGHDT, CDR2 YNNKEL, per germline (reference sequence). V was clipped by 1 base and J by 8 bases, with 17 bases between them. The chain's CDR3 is CASSQVGGRAGGYTF. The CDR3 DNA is TGTGCCAGCAGCCAAGTCGGGGGACGGGCGGGGGGCTACACCTTC.

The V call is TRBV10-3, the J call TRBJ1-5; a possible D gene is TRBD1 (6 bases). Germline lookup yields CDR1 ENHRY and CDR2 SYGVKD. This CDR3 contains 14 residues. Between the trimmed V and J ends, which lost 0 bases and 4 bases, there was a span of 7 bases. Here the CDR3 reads CAISESGQNQPQHF. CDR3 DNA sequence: TGTGCCATCAGTGAGTCGGGACAAAATCAGCCCCAGCATTTT.

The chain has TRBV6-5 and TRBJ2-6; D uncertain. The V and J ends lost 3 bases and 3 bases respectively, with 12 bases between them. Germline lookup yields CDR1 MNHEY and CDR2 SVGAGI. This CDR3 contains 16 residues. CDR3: CASSYSPTGGANVLTF. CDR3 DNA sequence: TGTGCCAGCAGTTATTCCCCGACTGGTGGGGCCAACGTCCTGACTTTC.

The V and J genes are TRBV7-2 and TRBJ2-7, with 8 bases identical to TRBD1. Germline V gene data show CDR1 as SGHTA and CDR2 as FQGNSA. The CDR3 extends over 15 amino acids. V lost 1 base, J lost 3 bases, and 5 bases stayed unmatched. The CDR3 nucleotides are TGTGCCAGCAGCTTAGGGCCAGGACAGGGCTACGAGCAGTACTTC. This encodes CASSLGPGQGYEQYF.

The CDR3 sequence is CASSFQRGITDTQYF. The CDR3, as DNA: TGCGCCAGCAGCTTCCAGCGGGGTATTACAGATACGCAGTATTTT. This chain uses TRBV5-1 with TRBJ2-3; TRBD2 matches at 7 bases. CDR1 is SGHRS and CDR2 is YFSETQ in the germline V gene. This CDR3 is built from 15 residues. V lost 2 bases to trimming and J lost 3 bases; unmatched junction nucleotides: 6.

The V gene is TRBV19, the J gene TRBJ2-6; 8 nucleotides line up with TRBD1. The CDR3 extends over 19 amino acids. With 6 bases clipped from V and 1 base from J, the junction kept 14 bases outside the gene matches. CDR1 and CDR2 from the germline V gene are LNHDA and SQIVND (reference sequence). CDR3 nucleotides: TGTGCCAGTAGGTCTGGCTTCGGACAGGGCGGGTCTGGGGCCAACGTCCTGACTTTC. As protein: CASRSGFGQGGSGANVLTF. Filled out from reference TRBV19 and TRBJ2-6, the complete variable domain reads DGGITQSPKYLFRKEGQNVTLSCEQNLNHDAMYWYRQDPGQGLRLIYYSQIVNDFQKGDIAEGYSVSREKKESFPLTVTSAQKNPTAFYLCASRSGFGQGGSGANVLTFGAGSRLTVL.

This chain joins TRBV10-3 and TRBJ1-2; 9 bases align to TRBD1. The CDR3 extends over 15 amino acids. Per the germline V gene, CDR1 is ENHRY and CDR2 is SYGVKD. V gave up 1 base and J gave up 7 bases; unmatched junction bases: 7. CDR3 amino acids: CAISELGQGVRGYTF. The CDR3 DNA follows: TGTGCCATCAGTGAGTTGGGACAGGGAGTCCGTGGCTACACCTTC.

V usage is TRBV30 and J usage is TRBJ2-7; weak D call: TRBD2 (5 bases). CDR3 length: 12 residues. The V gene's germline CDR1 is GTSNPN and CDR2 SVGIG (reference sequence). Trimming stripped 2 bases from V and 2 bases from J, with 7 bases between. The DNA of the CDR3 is TGTGCCTGGAGTCCGGGAACCTACGAGCAGTACTTC. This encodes CAWSPGTYEQYF.